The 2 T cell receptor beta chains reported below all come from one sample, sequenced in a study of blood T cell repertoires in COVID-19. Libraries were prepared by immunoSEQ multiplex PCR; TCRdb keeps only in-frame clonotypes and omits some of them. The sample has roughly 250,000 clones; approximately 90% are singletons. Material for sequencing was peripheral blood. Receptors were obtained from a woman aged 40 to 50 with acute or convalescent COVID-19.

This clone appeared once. CDR3 residues: CASSLAEAGIYGYTF. As DNA, the CDR3 is TGTGCCAGCAGCTTGGCCGAGGCAGGGATCTATGGCTACACCTTC. The chain joins TRBV5-8 to TRBJ1-2, with a possible D match to TRBD1 (5 bases). Germline CDR1 and CDR2: SGHTS and YDEGEE. Between the trimmed V and J ends, which lost 0 bases and 4 bases, there was a span of 13 bases. The CDR3 has 15 amino acids. Based on the CDR3 plus reference TRBV5-8 and TRBJ1-2, the full variable domain is EAGVTQSPTHLIKTRGQQATLRCSPISGHTSVYWYQQALGLGLQFLLWYDEGEERNRGNFPPRFSGRQFPNYSSELNVNALELEDSALYLCASSLAEAGIYGYTFGSGTRLTVV.

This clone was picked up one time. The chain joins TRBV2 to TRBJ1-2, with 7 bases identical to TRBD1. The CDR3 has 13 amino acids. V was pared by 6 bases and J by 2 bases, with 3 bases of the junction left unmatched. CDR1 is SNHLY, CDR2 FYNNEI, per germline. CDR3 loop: CASSKTGNYGYTF. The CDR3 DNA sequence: TGTGCCAGCAGCAAGACAGGGAACTATGGCTACACCTTC. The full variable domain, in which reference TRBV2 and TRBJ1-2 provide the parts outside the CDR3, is EPEVTQTPSHQVTQMGQEVILRCVPISNHLYFYWYRQILGQKVEFLVSFYNNEISEKSEIFDDQFSVERPDGSNFTLKIRSTKLEDSAMYFCASSKTGNYGYTFGSGTRLTVV.